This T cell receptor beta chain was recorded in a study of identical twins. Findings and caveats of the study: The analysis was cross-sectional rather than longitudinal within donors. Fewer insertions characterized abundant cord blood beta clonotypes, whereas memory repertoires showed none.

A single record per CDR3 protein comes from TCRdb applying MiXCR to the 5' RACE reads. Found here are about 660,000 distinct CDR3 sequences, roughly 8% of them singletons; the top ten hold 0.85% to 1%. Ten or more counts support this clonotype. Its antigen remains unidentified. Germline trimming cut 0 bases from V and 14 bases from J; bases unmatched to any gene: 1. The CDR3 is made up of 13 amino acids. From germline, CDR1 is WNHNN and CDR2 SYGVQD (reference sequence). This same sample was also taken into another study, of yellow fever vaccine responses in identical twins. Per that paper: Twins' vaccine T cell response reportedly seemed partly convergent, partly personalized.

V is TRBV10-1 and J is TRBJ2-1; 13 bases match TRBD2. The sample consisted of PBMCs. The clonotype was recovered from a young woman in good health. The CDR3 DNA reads TGCGCCAGCAGTGAGTCGACTAGCGGGAGGAAGTTCTTC. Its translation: CASSESTSGRKFF.